The 28 T cell receptor beta chains reported below all come from one sample, sequenced in a study of shared clonotypes between healthy human individuals. Terminally differentiated effector memory CD45RA+ cells were excluded by CCR7 positive selection of CD45RO-negative cells. TCRdb keeps only in-frame clones here, not all; method: immunoSEQ multiplex PCR. The table lists around 650,000 clones, around 96% of them singletons. Sequencing was performed on naive CD8+ T cells sorted from blood. The receptors derive from a woman in her 30s in good health.

V is TRBV7-8 and J is TRBJ2-1; 8 nucleotides match TRBD2. Trimming removed 5 bases from V and 8 bases from J; junction bases left unmatched: 14. Germline CDR1 and CDR2: SGHVS and FQNEAQ. CDR3 size: 16 residues. CDR3 sequence reads: CASSPASSGSWYEQFF. CDR3 bases: TGTGCCAGCAGCCCAGCGTCCAGCGGGAGTTGGTATGAGCAGTTCTTC.

With respect to this clone: Other DNA sequences from this sample encode an identical CDR3 as well. This chain joins TRBV27 and TRBJ2-7, with a possible D match to TRBD1 (5 bases). V was clipped by 6 bases and J by 0 bases, with 12 bases between them. In germline, CDR1 is MNHEY, CDR2 SMNVEV (reference sequence). This CDR3 is built from 14 residues. This chain's CDR3 is CASSFTGASYEQYF. Written as DNA, the CDR3 is TGTGCCAGCAGCTTTACAGGAGCCTCCTACGAGCAGTACTTC.

The rearrangement joins TRBV4-2 to TRBJ2-5; D remains ambiguous. The end of the DNA aligns better with TRBJ2-7, so the J call may be wrong. The CDR3 covers 14 residues. Germline V gene lookup returns CDR1 LGHNA and CDR2 YNFKEQ. The CDR3 region has the DNA TGTGCCAGCAGCCAAGAGCTTGGCTCCTACGAGCAGTACTTC. This gives the protein CASSQELGSYEQYF.

The CDR3 reads CAWSPGLAEFTDTQYF. The CDR3 DNA follows: TGTGCCTGGAGCCCGGGACTAGCGGAGTTCACAGATACGCAGTATTTT. The rearrangement uses TRBV30 and TRBJ2-3, with TRBD2 identical over 11 bases. J lost 2 bases, V lost 3 bases, and 7 bases had no gene match. The CDR3 consists of 16 residues. The germline V gene encodes CDR1 GTSNPN and CDR2 SVGIG (reference sequence).

The chain carries TRBV27 and TRBJ2-1; the match to TRBD1 covers 7 bases. The trim removed 3 bases at V and 5 bases at J, leaving 4 bases unmatched. CDR3 length: 14 amino acids. Germline V gene sequence: CDR1 MNHEY, CDR2 SMNVEV (reference sequence). The CDR3 coding sequence is TGTGCCAGCAGTTTCGACAGGGCAAACAATGAGCAGTTCTTC. It translates to CASSFDRANNEQFF.

The J gene is TRBJ1-1, the V gene TRBV19, with D uncertain. CDR1 is LNHDA, CDR2 SQIVND, per germline (reference sequence). CDR3 length equals 14 residues. The V end was cut by 3 bases, the J end by 1 base, with 9 bases between. In nucleotides, the CDR3 is TGTGCCAGTAGTATGATGGTTGAGAACACTGAAGCTTTCTTT. Translation gives CASSMMVENTEAFF.

This clone was counted a few times. The rearrangement uses TRBV19 and TRBJ1-2; 7 nucleotides align to TRBD1. Germline V lookup: CDR1 LNHDA, CDR2 SQIVND (reference sequence). The V gene end was trimmed by 3 bases and the J gene end by 0 bases; junction bases not matched to a gene: 4. The CDR3 runs 15 residues. The CDR3 protein is CASSIWTGSNYGYTF. In nucleotides, the CDR3 is TGTGCCAGTAGTATTTGGACAGGATCTAACTATGGCTACACCTTC.

The V gene is TRBV6-5, the J gene TRBJ2-7; D is unclear. Germline assignment: CDR1 MNHEY and CDR2 SVGAGI. Trimming left V 5 bases short and J 2 bases short, with 10 bases between. This CDR3 is built from 13 residues. CDR3 nucleotides: TGTGCCAGCAGTCTAGGACCGACCTACGAGCAGTACTTC. Residues: CASSLGPTYEQYF.

The chain joins TRBV4-1 to TRBJ2-7; TRBD2 matches at 12 bases. Trimming removed 1 base from V and 6 bases from J; junction bases left unmatched: 7. Germline V lookup: CDR1 MGHRA, CDR2 YSYEKL. This CDR3 spans 16 amino acids. In DNA, the CDR3 is TGCGCCAGCAGCCAAGGGAGACTAGCGGGAGCCCCCGAGCAGTACTTC. This translates into CASSQGRLAGAPEQYF.

The gene calls are TRBV27 and TRBJ1-2; 8 bases match TRBD1. Germline assignment: CDR1 MNHEY and CDR2 SMNVEV (reference sequence). The CDR3 spans 14 residues. With 4 bases clipped from V and 7 bases from J, the junction kept 8 bases outside the gene matches. DNA of the CDR3: TGTGCCAGCAGTTCCCATAGGACAGGGATTGGCTACACCTTC. Protein: CASSSHRTGIGYTF.

This clone was observed a handful of times. The V gene is TRBV28, the J gene TRBJ1-5; 10 nucleotides match TRBD1. Germline V gene lookup returns CDR1 MDHEN and CDR2 SYDVKM. The CDR3 loop spans 17 amino acids. Trimming at V came to 8 bases and at J to 5 bases, leaving 15 bases not matched to a gene. CDR3 region: CASLQTGTGVLDQPQHF. The DNA for the CDR3 is TGTGCCAGCCTACAAACCGGGACAGGGGTTTTAGATCAGCCCCAGCATTTT.

This chain connects TRBV29-1 to TRBJ1-2, with TRBD1 as a possible D gene (6 bases). Germline-derived CDR1 and CDR2 are SQVTM and ANQGSEA. This CDR3 spans 15 amino acids. V gave up 7 bases and J gave up 0 bases, with 18 bases separating them. This CDR3 is CSAEVSGVANYGYTF. The CDR3 coding sequence is TGCAGCGCCGAGGTCTCAGGGGTAGCTAACTATGGCTACACCTTC.

The V call is TRBV7-8, the J call TRBJ2-5; D remains ambiguous. The length of the CDR3 is 11 residues. CDR1 and CDR2 from the germline V gene are SGHVS and FQNEAQ. In nucleotides, the CDR3 is TGTCGCGTTGGAACCCAAGAGACCCAGTACTTC. Residues: CRVGTQETQYF.

This sequence joins TRBV7-2 and TRBJ2-7, with TRBD1 matching 9 bases. With 3 bases clipped from V and 4 bases from J, the junction kept 1 base outside the gene matches. CDR1 is SGHTA and CDR2 is FQGNSA in the germline V gene. The CDR3 totals 13 residues. The CDR3 sequence: CASSFDRGYEQYF. The CDR3, as DNA: TGTGCCAGCAGCTTTGACAGGGGGTACGAGCAGTACTTC.

This chain connects TRBV13 to TRBJ2-7; D not certain. V was pared by 5 bases and J by 4 bases, with 6 bases between. The length of the CDR3 is 11 residues. CDR1 and CDR2 from the germline V gene are PRHDT and FYEKMQ (reference sequence). The DNA of the CDR3 is TGTGCCAGCAGCAAGAGTTACGAGCAGTACTTC. Its translation is CASSKSYEQYF.

For the CDR3, the DNA is TGTGCCAGCACTGGACAGAAAGAGACCGGGGAGCTGTTTTTT. Its translation is CASTGQKETGELFF. The genes are TRBV28 and TRBJ2-2, with D maybe TRBD1 (6 bases). The CDR3 sequence is 14 residues long. Deletions cut 7 bases from V and 5 bases from J, with 14 bases between. Germline lookup yields CDR1 MDHEN and CDR2 SYDVKM. The whole variable domain, remainder taken from reference TRBV28 and TRBJ2-2, is DVKVTQSSRYLVKRTGEKVFLECVQDMDHENMFWYRQDPGLGLRLIYFSYDVKMKEKGDIPEGYSVSREKKERFSLILESASTNQTSMYLCASTGQKETGELFFGEGSRLTVL.

J is TRBJ2-7 and V is TRBV5-5; the D call may be TRBD1 or TRBD2 (6 bases each). Per the germline V gene, CDR1 is SGHKS and CDR2 is YYEKEE (reference sequence). With 4 bases removed from V and 0 bases from J, the gap between germline ends came to 11 bases. The CDR3 is 14 amino acids. CDR3 DNA: TGTGCCAGCAGCGGGGAGGACAGCTCCTACGAGCAGTACTTC. This codes for CASSGEDSSYEQYF.

The V and J genes are TRBV7-9 and TRBJ2-1; 8 bases match TRBD1. In germline, CDR1 is SEHNR, CDR2 FQNEAQ (reference sequence). The CDR3 consists of 15 residues. Trimming at V came to 3 bases and at J to 3 bases, leaving 4 bases not matched to a gene. The CDR3, as DNA: TGTGCCAGCAGCTTCAGACAGGGGATCTACAATGAGCAGTTCTTC. Amino acids: CASSFRQGIYNEQFF.

This clone has a single count. The chain employs TRBV15 and TRBJ2-1; 11 bases agree with TRBD2. Trimming removed 5 bases from V and 4 bases from J; junction bases left unmatched: 1. The CDR3 sequence is 14 residues long. Per the germline V gene, CDR1 is LNHNV and CDR2 is YYDKDF (reference sequence). This chain's CDR3 is CATSRTSGYNEQFF. CDR3 DNA: TGTGCCACCAGCCGGACTAGCGGGTACAATGAGCAGTTCTTC. The full variable domain, with the rest looked up from reference TRBV15 and TRBJ2-1, is DAMVIQNPRYQVTQFGKPVTLSCSQTLNHNVMYWYQQKSSQAPKLLFHYYDKDFNNEADTPDNFQSRRPNTSFCFLDIRSPGLGDTAMYLCATSRTSGYNEQFFGPGTRLTVL.

The gene calls are TRBV10-3 and TRBJ2-1, with D unresolved. CDR1 is ENHRY, CDR2 SYGVKD, per germline. The CDR3 sequence is 16 residues long. The V and J ends lost 4 bases and 0 bases respectively, with 13 bases between them. CDR3 amino acids: CAISVDGDSSYNEQFF. CDR3 nucleotides: TGTGCCATCAGTGTGGACGGTGATAGCTCCTACAATGAGCAGTTCTTC.

The V call is TRBV6-5, the J call TRBJ2-1; 7 bases are shared with TRBD2. Per the germline V gene, CDR1 is MNHEY and CDR2 is SVGAGI. This CDR3 is built from 16 residues. After removal of 0 bases from V and 0 bases from J, the junction contained 2 bases not matched to a gene. CDR3 sequence: CASSYSAGSSYNEQFF. As DNA, the CDR3 is TGTGCCAGCAGTTACTCAGCGGGGTCCTCCTACAATGAGCAGTTCTTC.

This clone was seen just once. CDR3 sequence: CASSLQGSSEAFF. In DNA, the CDR3 is TGCGCCAGCAGCCTCCAGGGGTCATCTGAAGCTTTCTTT. The chain uses TRBV4-1 and TRBJ1-1, with a weak D call TRBD1 (6 bases). Germline assignment: CDR1 MGHRA and CDR2 YSYEKL. The CDR3 runs to 13 residues. V lost 4 bases and J lost 6, with 12 bases in between.

J is TRBJ2-1 and V is TRBV11-2, with D perhaps TRBD2 (6 bases). The V gene lost 7 bases and the J gene lost 7 bases, with 26 bases spanning the gap. The CDR3 runs 17 residues. The germline CDR1 and CDR2 sequences are SGHAT and FQNNGV. The CDR3 loop reads CASNGLETSTFMNEQFF. Here the CDR3 DNA reads TGTGCCAGCAACGGATTGGAGACTAGTACCTTTATGAATGAGCAGTTCTTC.

The rearrangement uses TRBV29-1 and TRBJ2-7, with TRBD2 identical over 13 bases. The germline gives CDR1 SQVTM, CDR2 ANQGSEA. The V gene end was trimmed by 4 bases and the J gene end by 6 bases; junction bases not matched to a gene: 6. The CDR3 is 14 amino acids. The CDR3 DNA reads TGCAGCGTTGGGACTAGCGGGAGTCTAAGCGAGCAGTACTTC. Translated, it gives CSVGTSGSLSEQYF.

This sequence joins TRBV5-6 and TRBJ2-4, with D possibly matching TRBD2 (6 bases). The V and J ends lost 0 bases and 1 base respectively, with 11 bases between them. Germline values: CDR1 SGHDT, CDR2 YYEEEE. The length of the CDR3 is 16 residues. The DNA for the CDR3 is TGTGCCAGCAGCTTGGATCCGGGAGTGGCCAAAAACATTCAGTACTTC. The encoded protein is CASSLDPGVAKNIQYF.

This clone has just a few counts. V is TRBV29-1 and J is TRBJ1-2; D is possibly TRBD1 (5 bases). Germline CDR1 is SQVTM and CDR2 is ANQGSEA. The CDR3 contains 14 residues. Trimming stripped 4 bases from V and 4 bases from J, with 16 bases between. CDR3 DNA sequence: TGCAGCGTTGCTGCAGGGCTCCAGTCCTATGGCTACACCTTC. It translates to CSVAAGLQSYGYTF.

CDR3 sequence: CASSSVTEAYEQYF. The CDR3 DNA reads as TGTGCCAGTAGCTCCGTGACGGAGGCCTACGAGCAGTACTTC. This chain joins TRBV19 and TRBJ2-7, with a possible D match to TRBD2 (5 bases). Trimming stripped 6 bases from V and 2 bases from J, with 14 bases between. CDR1 and CDR2 (germline): LNHDA, SQIVND (reference sequence). The CDR3 is 14 amino acids.

The chain has TRBV9 and TRBJ2-7; 7 positions match TRBD2. The J segment lost 3 bases and the V segment lost 0 bases, leaving 3 bases of the junction unmatched. The V gene's germline CDR1 is SGDLS and CDR2 YYNGEE. The CDR3 contains 14 residues. CDR3 protein: CASSVGEGLYEQYF. Written as DNA, the CDR3 is TGTGCCAGCAGCGTAGGGGAGGGCCTCTACGAGCAGTACTTC.